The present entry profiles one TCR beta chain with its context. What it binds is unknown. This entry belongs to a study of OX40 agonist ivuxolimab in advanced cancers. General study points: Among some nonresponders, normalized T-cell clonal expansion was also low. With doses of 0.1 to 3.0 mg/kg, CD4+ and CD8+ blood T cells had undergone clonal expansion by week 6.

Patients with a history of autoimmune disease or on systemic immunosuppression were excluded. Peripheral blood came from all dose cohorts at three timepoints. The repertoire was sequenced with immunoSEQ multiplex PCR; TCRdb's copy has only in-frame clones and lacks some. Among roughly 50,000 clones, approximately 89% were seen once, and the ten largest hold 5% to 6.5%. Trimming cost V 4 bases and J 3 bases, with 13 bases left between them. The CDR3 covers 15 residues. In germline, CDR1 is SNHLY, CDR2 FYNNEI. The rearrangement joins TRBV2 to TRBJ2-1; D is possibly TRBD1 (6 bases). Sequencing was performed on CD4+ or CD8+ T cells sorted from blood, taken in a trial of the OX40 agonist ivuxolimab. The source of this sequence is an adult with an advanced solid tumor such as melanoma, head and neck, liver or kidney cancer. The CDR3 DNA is TGTGCCAGCAGTGCGTGGGACACCCTCTACAATGAGCAGTTCTTC. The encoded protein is CASSAWDTLYNEQFF.